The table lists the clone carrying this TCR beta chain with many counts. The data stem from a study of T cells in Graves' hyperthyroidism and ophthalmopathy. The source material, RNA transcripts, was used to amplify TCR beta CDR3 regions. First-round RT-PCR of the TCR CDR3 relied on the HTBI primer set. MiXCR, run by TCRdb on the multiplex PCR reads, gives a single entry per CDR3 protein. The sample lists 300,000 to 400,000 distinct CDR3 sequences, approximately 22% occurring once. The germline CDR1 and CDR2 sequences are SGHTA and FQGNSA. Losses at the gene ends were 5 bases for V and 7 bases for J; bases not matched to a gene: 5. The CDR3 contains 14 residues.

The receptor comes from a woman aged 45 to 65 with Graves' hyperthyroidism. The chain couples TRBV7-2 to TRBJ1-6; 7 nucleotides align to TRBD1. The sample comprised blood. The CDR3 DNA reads TGTGCCAGCAGCCTGACAGGGAGGAATTCACCCCTCCACTTT. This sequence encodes CASSLTGRNSPLHF.